This T cell receptor (beta chain) was documented in a study of siplizumab effects on memory and regulatory T cells. General study points: Mapping to unstimulated subsets was achieved for only a minor fraction of alloreactive clones. The study found naive T cells seemingly more diverse than memory cells and seemingly major alloresponse contributors. Alloreactive sequences traceable to unstimulated CD4+ memory cells were significantly reduced by siplizumab.

Roughly 10^5 TCR templates underwent assay in each sample. The data were produced by immunoSEQ multiplex PCR, yet TCRdb's version contains in-frame clones alone and is incomplete. Of roughly 100,000 clones in the sample, approximately 90% were seen once. As regards this clone: Its matching antigen is unknown.

Germline V gene lookup returns CDR1 SGHRS and CDR2 YFSETQ. The V and J ends lost 0 bases and 7 bases respectively, with 13 bases between them. The CDR3 length is 15 residues. This clonotype was obtained from a human donor in good health. V and J are TRBV5-1 and TRBJ2-2, with D tentatively TRBD1 (5 bases). Sequenced material: CD4+ T cells sorted from blood. The DNA for the CDR3 is TGCGCCAGCAGCTTGGACGCTACAGGCAGCGGGGAGCTGTTTTTT. It yields the protein CASSLDATGSGELFF.